The sequence of this T cell receptor beta chain was determined in a study of shared clonotypes between healthy human individuals. Repertoires were generated with immunoSEQ multiplex PCR, while TCRdb's copy carries only in-frame clones and drops some. The sample yields about 1.1 million clones, approximately 80% seen once. Note on this clone: No antigen is known for it.

Study-level points and caveats: It was observed that roughly 4.8% of naive CD4 clonotypes were shared across a few donors. Clonotypes shared by all four donors outscored non-shared clonotypes in generation probability.

The CDR3 has 14 amino acids. The germline V gene has CDR1 SGHTA and CDR2 FQGNSA. V was shortened by 0 bases and J by 7 bases, with 9 bases between the two germline ends. The sequence was obtained from a man younger than 35 in good health. Some clones in this sample may be carry-over from other donors' samples. Sequenced: memory CD4+ T cells from PBMCs. Subset reported: CD45RA-negative fraction. V gene TRBV7-2 combines with J gene TRBJ1-4; no definite D call. The CDR3 sequence: CASSLASGSEKLFF. The CDR3 DNA reads as TGTGCCAGCAGCTTAGCTTCGGGGTCTGAAAAACTGTTTTTT.